These 14 T cell receptor beta chains were all obtained from the same sample, sequenced in a study of blood T cell repertoires in COVID-19. Sequencing used immunoSEQ multiplex PCR; TCRdb keeps in-frame clones, though not all of them. The table lists about 160,000 clones, more than 75% of them singletons. The specimen sequenced was peripheral blood. The receptor set was obtained from a woman in her seventies with COVID-19, enrolled during active disease.

The chain uses TRBV6-6 and TRBJ2-1; D is perhaps TRBD2 (6 bases). The germline CDR1 and CDR2 sequences are MNHNY and SVGAGI (reference sequence). The CDR3 length is 15 residues. The ends were cut back, 5 bases at V and 6 bases at J, with 17 bases in the middle. The CDR3 sequence: CASSPAGTTSNEQFF. The CDR3 nucleotides are TGTGCCAGCAGTCCCGCGGGGACGACAAGCAATGAGCAGTTCTTC.

Remarks on this clone: The junction departs from germline at one end; a sequencing error may be responsible. The CDR3 sequence is CASSLGSGTYNEQFF. CDR3 nucleotides: TGTGCTAGCAGCTTAGGTAGCGGGACCTACAATGAGCAGTTCTTC. The J gene is TRBJ2-1, the V gene TRBV7-7, with TRBD2 identical over 8 bases. CDR3 length equals 15 residues. The V gene's germline CDR1 is SSHAT and CDR2 FNYEAQ (reference sequence).

The chain joins TRBV29-1 to TRBJ2-5; possible D gene TRBD1, 5 bases. V was shortened by 5 bases and J by 2 bases, with 12 bases between the two germline ends. The germline CDR1 and CDR2 sequences are SQVTM and ANQGSEA. The CDR3 has 13 residues. The CDR3 is CSVPDSGQETQYF. CDR3 nucleotide sequence: TGCAGCGTTCCCGACAGTGGTCAAGAGACCCAGTACTTC.

The chain combines TRBV6-4 with TRBJ2-3, with TRBD2 matching 8 bases. Per germline, CDR1 MRHNA and CDR2 SNTAGT. The CDR3 sequence is 14 residues long. V dropped 6 bases and J dropped 6; count of bases not matched to a gene: 8. CDR3 sequence: CASSREGVGDTQYF. The DNA of the CDR3 is TGTGCCAGCAGCCGGGAGGGAGTTGGCGATACGCAGTATTTT.

The chain employs TRBV21-1 and TRBJ2-3; TRBD2, the D gene given by the table, was not confirmed from the DNA. TRBV21-1 is reported as a pseudogene. This CDR3 spans 15 amino acids. The CDR3 DNA reads as TGTGCCAGCAGCACCCCGGCTACTAAAACAGATACGCAGTATTTT. Translated, it gives CASSTPATKTDTQYF.

The chain employs TRBV5-1 and TRBJ2-4, with TRBD2 identical over 12 bases. The junction had 7 bases not matched to a gene; V was cut back by 4 bases and J by 8 bases. Germline CDR1 is SGHRS and CDR2 is YFSETQ. This CDR3 comprises 15 residues. The CDR3 here is CASSRALAGGDIQYF. CDR3 nucleotides: TGCGCCAGCAGCAGGGCCCTAGCGGGAGGGGACATTCAGTACTTC.

This rearrangement joins TRBV6-5 to TRBJ1-2; perhaps TRBD1 as D (6 bases). V lost 6 bases and J lost 4, with 12 bases in between. Germline V gene data show CDR1 as MNHEY and CDR2 as SVGAGI. This CDR3 comprises 13 residues. CDR3 sequence reads: CASRATGSYGYTF. CDR3 bases: TGTGCCAGCAGGGCGACAGGTTCCTATGGCTACACCTTC.

A single count supports this clone. The chain is built from TRBV3-1 (or the pseudogene TRBV3-2) and TRBJ1-1; TRBD1 matches at 7 bases. CDR1 LGHDT and CDR2 YNNKEL come from the germline V gene (reference sequence). J gave up 5 bases and V 4 bases, and 7 bases lay outside the gene matches. The CDR3 spans 14 residues. The CDR3 DNA reads TGTGCCAGCAGCCGAAAAGGGACAGATACTGAAGCTTTCTTT. Its translation is CASSRKGTDTEAFF.

This rearrangement joins TRBV7-9 to TRBJ2-1; 7 bases map to TRBD1. CDR3 length equals 17 residues. CDR1 is SEHNR and CDR2 is FQNEAQ in the germline V gene (reference sequence). The junction had 8 bases not matched to a gene; V was cut back by 0 bases and J by 3 bases. The CDR3 region has the DNA TGTGCCAGCAGCTTAGCCCCTCCCGGGACAGTCTACAATGAGCAGTTCTTC. Translation gives CASSLAPPGTVYNEQFF. The variable domain in full, completed from reference TRBV7-9 and TRBJ2-1, reads DTGVSQNPRHKITKRGQNVTFRCDPISEHNRLYWYRQTLGQGPEFLTYFQNEAQLEKSRLLSDRFSAERPKGSFSTLEIQRTEQGDSAMYLCASSLAPPGTVYNEQFFGPGTRLTVL.

The rearrangement uses TRBV28 and TRBJ1-1; a possible D gene is TRBD1 (5 bases). The CDR3 has 12 residues. CDR1 and CDR2 (germline): MDHEN, SYDVKM. The V and J ends lost 2 bases and 11 bases respectively, with 12 bases between them. In DNA, the CDR3 is TGTGCCAGCAGTTTAATCGGGGGGACGGCTTTCTTT. Translating gives CASSLIGGTAFF. Drawing the rest from reference TRBV28 and TRBJ1-1, the complete variable domain is DVKVTQSSRYLVKRTGEKVFLECVQDMDHENMFWYRQDPGLGLRLIYFSYDVKMKEKGDIPEGYSVSREKKERFSLILESASTNQTSMYLCASSLIGGTAFFGQGTRLTVV.

The chain combines TRBV15 with TRBJ2-1; 13 bases line up with TRBD2. There are 17 residues in the CDR3. Germline CDR1 reads LNHNV; CDR2 reads YYDKDF (reference sequence). V lost 0 bases and J lost 4; bases outside the gene matches: 3. This chain's CDR3 is CATSRDEGLAGYNEQFF. The DNA of the CDR3 is TGTGCCACCAGCAGAGATGAGGGACTAGCGGGGTACAATGAGCAGTTCTTC.

J is TRBJ1-2 and V is TRBV15; D possibly corresponds to TRBD1 (5 bases). V shed 1 base and J shed 8 bases, with 11 bases lying between them. The length of the CDR3 is 13 residues. The germline V gene has CDR1 LNHNV and CDR2 YYDKDF (reference sequence). CDR3 in amino acids: CATSRARVGGYTF. The CDR3 DNA sequence: TGTGCCACCAGCAGAGCCAGGGTGGGGGGCTACACCTTC.

The count of this clone is one. J is TRBJ1-3 and V is TRBV29-1; D not certain. Trimming pared 6 bases from V and 4 bases from J, leaving 13 bases between. CDR1 and CDR2 (germline): SQVTM, ANQGSEA. This CDR3 is 13 amino acids long. The CDR3 spells CSVATSGGNTIYF. CDR3 DNA: TGCAGCGTCGCCACGAGCGGGGGAAACACCATATATTTT.

The CDR3 sequence is CASSPLAGRETQYF. The CDR3 DNA reads as TGTGCCAGCTCACCACTAGCGGGGAGGGAGACCCAGTACTTC. The V and J genes are TRBV18 and TRBJ2-5; TRBD2 agrees at 8 bases. Germline values: CDR1 KGHSH, CDR2 LQKENI. V trimming: 1 base; J trimming: 5 bases; junction bases outside the gene matches: 3. The CDR3 covers 14 residues. Based on the CDR3 plus reference TRBV18 and TRBJ2-5, the full variable domain is NAGVMQNPRHLVRRRGQEARLRCSPMKGHSHVYWYRQLPEEGLKFMVYLQKENIIDESGMPKERFSAEFPKEGPSILRIQQVVRGDSAAYFCASSPLAGRETQYFGPGTRLLVL.